Listed here are 24 T cell receptor beta chains from one sample, sequenced in a study of PD-1 blockade in classical Hodgkin lymphoma. All patients experienced relapse after autologous stem cell transplantation, and brentuximab vedotin exposure was variable. Sequencing used immunoSEQ multiplex PCR; TCRdb keeps in-frame clones, though not all of them. The sample has tens of thousands of clones; over 75% are singletons. The sequencing used peripheral blood mononuclear cells (PBMCs), collected at baseline. The receptors here all came from a human donor with classical Hodgkin lymphoma.

V and J are TRBV9 and TRBJ1-3; possibly TRBD1 for D (6 bases). The germline gives CDR1 SGDLS, CDR2 YYNGEE. This CDR3 spans 12 amino acids. With 6 bases removed from V and 7 bases from J, the gap between germline ends came to 11 bases. CDR3 amino acids: CASKGEGNTIYF. Written as DNA, the CDR3 is TGTGCCAGCAAGGGGGAAGGGAACACCATATATTTT.

This clone has more than one count but fewer than ten. The chain uses TRBV7-6 and TRBJ1-1; 10 bases line up with TRBD1. CDR1 is SGHVS, CDR2 FNYEAQ, per germline. Losses at the gene ends were 5 bases for V and 5 bases for J; bases not matched to a gene: 8. The CDR3 spans 15 residues. Written as DNA, the CDR3 is TGTGCCAGCAGCCAACAAGGGACAGGGGTAACTGAAGCTTTCTTT. Translating it yields CASSQQGTGVTEAFF.

The chain links TRBV7-9 to TRBJ2-1, with 7 bases lining up with TRBD1. There are 16 residues in the CDR3. V shed 4 bases, J shed 5 bases, and the junction held 11 bases outside the gene matches. The germline CDR1 and CDR2 sequences are SEHNR and FQNEAQ (reference sequence). CDR3 loop: CASSWAMDRKNNEQFF. As DNA, the CDR3 is TGTGCCAGCAGCTGGGCTATGGACAGGAAAAACAATGAGCAGTTCTTC.

The chain employs TRBV7-9 and TRBJ1-1; TRBD1 agrees at 7 bases. Per the germline V gene, CDR1 is SEHNR and CDR2 is FQNEAQ (reference sequence). The CDR3 is 15 residues long. The V and J ends lost 2 bases and 3 bases, in that order; junction bases with no gene match: 6. CDR3 amino acids: CASSLRAGGYTEAFF. The CDR3 bases are TGTGCCAGCAGCTTAAGGGCAGGGGGGTACACTGAAGCTTTCTTT.

The chain recombines TRBV5-1 with TRBJ1-5; the D gene is possibly TRBD1 (6 bases). CDR1 SGHRS and CDR2 YFSETQ come from the germline V gene. The CDR3 has 14 amino acids. The germline V and J ends were trimmed by 0 bases and 5 bases, with 9 bases remaining between them. CDR3 sequence (DNA): TGCGCCAGCAGCTTGGTTTCAGGGGATCAGCCCCAGCATTTT. Its translation: CASSLVSGDQPQHF.

The chain employs TRBV19 and TRBJ2-7; 9 positions match TRBD2. CDR3 length equals 15 residues. Unmatched junction bases numbered 2, after V lost 2 bases and J lost 0 bases. The germline CDR1 and CDR2 sequences are LNHDA and SQIVND (reference sequence). Here the CDR3 reads CASSISSGGSYEQYF. CDR3 DNA: TGTGCCAGTAGTATAAGTAGCGGGGGCTCCTACGAGCAGTACTTC. Full variable domain (remainder filled in from reference TRBV19 and TRBJ2-7): DGGITQSPKYLFRKEGQNVTLSCEQNLNHDAMYWYRQDPGQGLRLIYYSQIVNDFQKGDIAEGYSVSREKKESFPLTVTSAQKNPTAFYLCASSISSGGSYEQYFGPGTRLTVT.

V usage is TRBV6-6 and J usage is TRBJ1-2; D is uncertain. This CDR3 comprises 13 residues. Germline V gives CDR1 MNHNY, CDR2 SVGAGI (reference sequence). V dropped 5 bases and J dropped 5 bases, with 12 bases sitting between them. CDR3: CASSPSGEYGYTF. CDR3 DNA sequence: TGTGCCAGCAGTCCCTCGGGTGAATATGGCTACACCTTC.

The chain employs TRBV6-1 and TRBJ2-1, with D possibly TRBD2 on 6 matching bases. Germline CDR1 reads MNHNS; CDR2 reads SASEGT. The length of the CDR3 is 13 residues. Trimming pared 3 bases from V and 5 bases from J, leaving 8 bases between. Written as DNA, the CDR3 is TGTGCCAGCAGTGAGGACTACAACAATGAGCAGTTCTTC. Amino acid sequence: CASSEDYNNEQFF.

The count of this clone is one. This chain uses TRBV5-1 with TRBJ2-7, with 9 bases matching TRBD1. Germline V CDR1 and CDR2: SGHRS, YFSETQ. There are 15 residues in the CDR3. V gave up 3 bases and J gave up 1 base; unmatched junction bases: 5. The CDR3 coding sequence is TGCGCCAGCAGCTGGTCAGGACAGGGGTCCTACGAGCAGTACTTC. Translating it yields CASSWSGQGSYEQYF.

The CDR3 DNA is TGCAGCGTTCTCTTTGGGTCAGGGGATGGCTACACCTTC. Amino acid sequence: CSVLFGSGDGYTF. The V gene is TRBV29-1, the J gene TRBJ1-2; weak D call: TRBD1 (6 bases). The CDR3 length is 13 residues. Germline V gives CDR1 SQVTM, CDR2 ANQGSEA. V was pared by 5 bases and J by 6 bases, with 16 bases between.

This rearrangement joins TRBV4-3 to TRBJ2-7, with 10 nucleotides matching TRBD2. J was trimmed by 4 bases and V by 2 bases; bases with no gene match: 5. The germline CDR1 and CDR2 sequences are LGHNA and YSLEER. CDR3 length: 15 amino acids. The CDR3 loop is CASSQSLAGIYEQYF. The CDR3 nucleotides read TGCGCCAGCAGCCAATCACTAGCGGGAATTTACGAGCAGTACTTC.

The chain recombines TRBV29-1 with TRBJ1-1; TRBD1 is a possible D gene (5 bases). V lost 7 bases and J lost 0, with 27 bases in between. The CDR3 length is 18 residues. Germline V gene data show CDR1 as SQVTM and CDR2 as ANQGSEA. The CDR3 sequence: CSALSTEITYFMNTEAFF. The CDR3 DNA reads TGCAGCGCTCTCTCGACAGAAATCACCTACTTTATGAACACTGAAGCTTTCTTT. Based on the CDR3 plus reference TRBV29-1 and TRBJ1-1, the full variable domain is SAVISQKPSRDICQRGTSLTIQCQVDSQVTMMFWYRQQPGQSLTLIATANQGSEATYESGFVIDKFPISRPNLTFSTLTVSNMSPEDSSIYLCSALSTEITYFMNTEAFFGQGTRLTVV.

The rearrangement uses TRBV4-3 and TRBJ2-2; 10 nucleotides agree with TRBD2. There are 20 residues in the CDR3. Germline CDR1 and CDR2: LGHNA and YSLEER. Losses at the gene ends were 0 bases for V and 5 bases for J; bases not matched to a gene: 15. CDR3 DNA sequence: TGCGCCAGCAGCCAAGACAGGAATTTGATAGCGGGAGGTTGGACCGGGGAGCTGTTTTTT. Protein product: CASSQDRNLIAGGWTGELFF.

The chain combines TRBV7-3 with TRBJ2-1, with a weak D call TRBD1 (6 bases). Germline assignment: CDR1 SGHTA and CDR2 FQGTGA. Trimming shortened V by 1 base and J by 4 bases, and 8 bases separated the two germline ends. The CDR3 has 14 amino acids. CDR3 loop: CASSLKQGYNEQFF. The DNA for the CDR3 is TGTGCCAGCAGCTTAAAACAGGGTTACAATGAGCAGTTCTTC.

The V call is TRBV11-3, the J call TRBJ1-1; D remains unclear. The CDR3 length is 12 residues. Between the trimmed V and J ends, which lost 3 bases and 10 bases, there was a span of 12 bases. Germline V CDR1 and CDR2: SGHNT, YENEEA. In DNA, the CDR3 is TGTGCCAGCAGCTTCCTACTAGAGCGAGCTTTCTTT. It is translated as CASSFLLERAFF.

This sequence joins TRBV19 and TRBJ2-2; D is perhaps TRBD2 (7 bases). The CDR3 runs to 16 residues. Trimming removed 11 bases at V and 6 bases at J, with 25 bases between. CDR1 is LNHDA and CDR2 is SQIVND in the germline V gene (reference sequence). The CDR3 DNA follows: TGTGCCGTACAACCTCGGACGGGGGGCGGTGCCGGGGAGCTGTTTTTT. This codes for CAVQPRTGGGAGELFF.

The chain couples TRBV6-5 to TRBJ2-1; TRBD1 is a possible D gene (5 bases). Germline CDR1 reads MNHEY; CDR2 reads SVGAGI. The CDR3 has 14 residues. V shed 4 bases and J shed 4 bases, with 11 bases lying between them. The CDR3 DNA reads as TGTGCCAGCAGTTGGGGCAGACGTTACAATGAGCAGTTCTTC. This sequence encodes CASSWGRRYNEQFF.

The J gene is TRBJ2-7, the V gene TRBV28, with 13 bases aligning to TRBD2. Germline-derived CDR1 and CDR2 are MDHEN and SYDVKM. CDR3 size: 15 residues. V was clipped by 6 bases and J by 4 bases; unmatched bases: 6. CDR3 nucleotides: TGTGCCAGCAGGGCCGGACTAGCGGGAGTTTACGAGCAGTACGTC. Encoded protein: CASRAGLAGVYEQYV.

The gene calls are TRBV10-3 and TRBJ1-1; D is perhaps TRBD1 (5 bases). Germline lookup yields CDR1 ENHRY and CDR2 SYGVKD. The ends were cut back, 10 bases at V and 1 base at J, with 25 bases in the middle. This CDR3 is 17 amino acids long. The CDR3 sequence is CATLEGQMGVGNTEAFF. In DNA form, the CDR3 reads TGTGCCACCCTTGAGGGTCAAATGGGGGTGGGGAACACTGAAGCTTTCTTT.

This CDR3 is CASSSPARQRNTEAFF. CDR3 nucleotides: TGTGCCAGCAGTTCCCCGGCGCGACAGAGAAACACTGAAGCTTTCTTT. The chain joins TRBV27 to TRBJ1-1, with D perhaps TRBD1 (5 bases). V lost 4 bases and J 2 bases, leaving 17 bases between the germline ends. CDR1 and CDR2 from the germline V gene are MNHEY and SMNVEV (reference sequence). This CDR3 region has 16 residues.

The chain couples TRBV5-1 to TRBJ1-6; D gene ambiguous. CDR1 and CDR2 from the germline V gene are SGHRS and YFSETQ. Trimming pared 0 bases from V and 7 bases from J, leaving 8 bases between. This CDR3 region has 14 residues. CDR3 sequence reads: CASSLDGQNSPLHF. The CDR3 DNA sequence: TGCGCCAGCAGCTTGGACGGTCAAAATTCACCCCTCCACTTT.

The V and J genes are TRBV4-3 and TRBJ2-5; 8 bases are a match to TRBD1. This CDR3 has 15 residues. CDR1 LGHNA and CDR2 YSLEER come from the germline V gene. After removal of 1 base from V and 1 base from J, the junction contained 2 bases not matched to a gene. The CDR3 is CASSQGTGTQETQYF. CDR3 nucleotide sequence: TGCGCCAGCAGCCAAGGGACAGGGACCCAAGAGACCCAGTACTTC.

The chain joins TRBV5-1 to TRBJ2-1, with D hard to call. The CDR3 is made up of 15 amino acids. Germline V lookup: CDR1 SGHRS, CDR2 YFSETQ. V lost 0 bases and J 0 bases, leaving 7 bases between the germline ends. The chain's CDR3 is CASSLGPSSYNEQFF. DNA of the CDR3: TGCGCCAGCAGCTTGGGACCAAGCTCCTACAATGAGCAGTTCTTC.

This chain uses TRBV5-4 with TRBJ2-1, with a tentative D call TRBD2 (6 bases). Per the germline V gene, CDR1 is SGHNT and CDR2 is YYREEE (reference sequence). Deletions cut 4 bases from V and 0 bases from J, with 14 bases between. This CDR3 region has 16 residues. CDR3 in DNA: TGTGCCAGCAGCGTGATGGGACTCTCCTCCTACAATGAGCAGTTCTTC. The encoded protein is CASSVMGLSSYNEQFF.